This TCR beta chain was identified in a study of shared clonotypes between healthy human individuals. Measured with immunoSEQ multiplex PCR; TCRdb has only the in-frame clones, and not every one. This sample yields 600,000 to 800,000 clones, of which 55% to 75% are seen a single time; approximately 1.7% belongs to the top ten. Germline lookup yields CDR1 SEHNR and CDR2 FQNEAQ (reference sequence). The CDR3 loop spans 15 amino acids. Trimming removed 1 base at V and 8 bases at J, with 15 bases between. This clone was counted a few times. Material for sequencing was memory CD4+ T cells sorted from blood. Subset indicated: CD45RA-negative fraction. The source is a woman in her thirties in good health. The chain recombines TRBV7-9 with TRBJ1-5, with D hard to call. CDR3 bases: TGTGCCAGCAGCTTAGGCGGTTTTGTAAAGGAGCCCCAGCATTTT. This gives the protein CASSLGGFVKEPQHF.